This record looks at one T cell receptor (beta chain) sequence and its context. The junction and the germline gene differ at one end; a read error may be behind it. Other nucleotide sequences in the sample specify the same CDR3. These data come from a study of blood T cell repertoires in COVID-19. Study context: COVID-19 samples from acute and convalescent phases originated in the United States, Italy and Spain.

Participants came from 20 to 25 US areas, aged roughly 18 to 90 years. Donors were grouped by their self-reported clinical history. Authors' data handling: Estimated nucleated cell counts came from reference gene primer amplification. Repertoires were generated with immunoSEQ multiplex PCR, while TCRdb's copy carries only in-frame clones and drops some. The D gene and trimming were derived from the DNA, and the V and J assignments and clone size from that table. The sample holds about 290,000 clones, about 89% seen once. The CDR3 spans 15 residues. Looked up from germline, CDR1 is SSHAT and CDR2 is FNYEAQ (reference sequence).

The TCR was taken from a woman between 40 and 50 years old who had recovered from COVID-19. Sequenced sample: PBMCs or T cells enriched from blood (not recorded which). The rearrangement links TRBV7-7 to TRBJ2-2, with TRBD1 identical over 9 bases. CDR3 protein: CASSPTGGITGELFF. In DNA, the CDR3 is TGTGCTAGCAGCCCGACAGGGGGAATCACCGGGGAGCTGTTTTTT.